The 29 T cell receptor beta chains below were found in one sample sequenced in a study of T cells in Graves' hyperthyroidism and ophthalmopathy. TCR beta CDR3 regions were amplified from RNA transcripts. In the first-round RT-PCR of the TCR CDR3, the HTBI primer set was used. TCRdb called the multiplex PCR reads again in MiXCR, with one record for every CDR3 protein. This sample has about 350,000 distinct CDR3 sequences, with about 15% found just once. Sequencing used blood. The receptors come from a woman in her twenties or thirties with Graves' hyperthyroidism.

This clonotype was seen only a few times. The chain couples TRBV19 to TRBJ1-2; possible D gene TRBD1, 6 bases. Trimming shortened V by 1 base and J by 4 bases, and 34 bases separated the two germline ends. Germline lookup yields CDR1 LNHDA and CDR2 SQIVND (reference sequence). CDR3 size: 22 residues. CDR3: CASSIVRQGSPTTIGQAYGYTF. CDR3 nucleotide sequence: TGTGCCAGTAGTATAGTGAGGCAGGGGAGCCCTACGACTATCGGCCAGGCCTATGGCTACACCTTC.

This clonotype was counted only a few times. This sequence joins TRBV20-1 and TRBJ2-3; tentatively, D is TRBD2 (6 bases). Germline V gene data show CDR1 as DFQATT and CDR2 as SNEGSKA (reference sequence). The CDR3 totals 12 residues. The CDR3 region is CSGSKSGDTQYF. The DNA of the CDR3 is TGCAGCGGGAGTAAGTCCGGAGATACGCAGTATTTT.

This clonotype was observed a handful of times. V and J are TRBV4-2 and TRBJ2-2; D is undetermined. The ends were cut back, 2 bases at V and 5 bases at J, with 9 bases in the middle. The germline V gene encodes CDR1 LGHNA and CDR2 YNFKEQ. The CDR3 consists of 14 residues. The CDR3 spells CASSQWLGTGELFF. The CDR3 region has the DNA TGTGCCAGCAGCCAATGGCTGGGAACCGGGGAGCTGTTTTTT.

The J gene is TRBJ2-4, the V gene TRBV5-4; D may be TRBD1 (6 bases). Germline V gives CDR1 SGHNT, CDR2 YYREEE (reference sequence). V was trimmed by 1 base and J by 5 bases, leaving 13 bases between them. The CDR3 covers 15 residues. CDR3 coding DNA: TGTGCCAGCAGCTTGATTGGCGAGGGGGAAAACATTCAGTACTTC. Translation: CASSLIGEGENIQYF. Complete variable domain (other parts from reference TRBV5-4 and TRBJ2-4): ETGVTQSPTHLIKTRGQQVTLRCSSQSGHNTVSWYQQALGQGPQFIFQYYREEENGRGNFPPRFSGLQFPNYSSELNVNALELDDSALYLCASSLIGEGENIQYFGAGTRLSVL.

This clonotype occurred once. This clone may be a read error of a much larger clone one base away. The rearrangement links TRBV7-9 to TRBJ2-1; TRBD2 aligns across 8 bases. The germline CDR1 and CDR2 sequences are SEHNR and FQNEAQ (reference sequence). The CDR3 covers 15 residues. The CDR3 DNA is TGTGGCAGTCTTTCGGCGGGAGGCGCATACAATGAGCAGTTCTTC. It codes for CGSLSAGGAYNEQFF.

This clonotype was observed many times. This chain connects TRBV2 to TRBJ1-5, with D possibly matching TRBD1 (5 bases). The CDR3 is 15 residues long. CDR1 is SNHLY, CDR2 FYNNEI, per germline. V was shortened by 4 bases and J by 6 bases, with 16 bases between the two germline ends. This CDR3 is CASSGELRGRQPQHF. The CDR3 nucleotides read TGTGCCAGCAGTGGAGAGTTAAGGGGCCGTCAGCCCCAGCATTTT.

This clonotype occurred a few times. This chain connects TRBV7-2 to TRBJ2-2; 10 bases fit TRBD2. CDR1 is SGHTA and CDR2 is FQGNSA in the germline V gene. V dropped 5 bases and J dropped 10; count of bases not matched to a gene: 7. The CDR3 length is 14 residues. The CDR3 region has the DNA TGTGCCAGCAGCCCCCGAACTAGCGGGACGGAGCTGTTTTTT. This sequence encodes CASSPRTSGTELFF.

Concerning this clonotype itself: Germline is not matched at one junction end, which may reflect a read error. The V call is TRBV27, the J call TRBJ2-1; D gene ambiguous. CDR3 size: 17 residues. Germline CDR1 MNHEY, CDR2 SMNVEV (reference sequence). CDR3 DNA: TGTGCCAGCGGTTTATCAAGGCTACGCCTCTCCTACAATGAGCAGTTCTTC. Its translation: CASGLSRLRLSYNEQFF.

The chain uses TRBV4-1 and TRBJ2-1; 11 nucleotides align to TRBD2. CDR1 is MGHRA and CDR2 is YSYEKL in the germline V gene. This CDR3 spans 20 amino acids. After removal of 0 bases from V and 9 bases from J, the junction contained 19 bases not matched to a gene. The chain's CDR3 is CASSQDYGVGTSGSRSEQFF. The CDR3 region has the DNA TGCGCCAGCAGCCAAGATTATGGTGTGGGAACTAGCGGGAGTCGGAGTGAGCAGTTCTTC.

This clonotype was recorded at least ten times. The V and J genes are TRBV6-1 and TRBJ2-3, with TRBD2 matching over 9 bases. The CDR3 spans 14 residues. The V gene end was trimmed by 3 bases and the J gene end by 6 bases; junction bases not matched to a gene: 4. The germline V gene has CDR1 MNHNS and CDR2 SASEGT. The CDR3, as DNA: TGTGCCAGCAGTGAGCAGCGGGAGGTGGATACGCAGTATTTT. It translates to CASSEQREVDTQYF.

This clonotype was picked up many times. V usage is TRBV2 and J usage is TRBJ2-7; D is undetermined. V dropped 10 bases and J dropped 4 bases, with 17 bases sitting between them. Germline V gives CDR1 SNHLY, CDR2 FYNNEI. The CDR3 totals 13 residues. The CDR3 spells CAIAPGRAYEQYF. The CDR3 DNA reads as TGTGCCATTGCCCCGGGCCGCGCGTACGAGCAGTACTTC.

The chain has TRBV14 and TRBJ2-7; D gene unclear. CDR3 size: 12 residues. V lost 4 bases and J lost 3, with 7 bases in between. Germline V gives CDR1 SGHDN, CDR2 FVKESK. The CDR3 is CASSPGNYEQYF. The CDR3 DNA sequence: TGTGCCAGCAGCCCGGGTAACTACGAGCAGTACTTC.

This clonotype was detected many times. The gene calls are TRBV28 and TRBJ2-1, with D perhaps TRBD1 or TRBD2 (6 bases each). Germline CDR1 and CDR2: MDHEN and SYDVKM. V dropped 5 bases and J dropped 9 bases, with 14 bases sitting between them. The CDR3 spans 13 residues. The CDR3 is CASSPGALIEQFF. DNA of the CDR3: TGTGCCAGCAGTCCGGGGGCGCTCATTGAGCAGTTCTTC.

This clonotype was observed a handful of times. The chain uses TRBV12-3 or TRBV12-4 and TRBJ2-1, with a tentative D call TRBD1 (6 bases). The CDR3 length is 12 residues. Trimming removed 2 bases at V and 9 bases at J, with 8 bases between. The CDR3 DNA is TGTGCCAGCAGTTTAAGGGGGAGTGAGCAGTTCTTC. Residues: CASSLRGSEQFF.

The chain is built from TRBV20-1 and TRBJ1-2, with 8 bases identical to TRBD1. Germline V lookup: CDR1 DFQATT, CDR2 SNEGSKA (reference sequence). Trimming at V came to 5 bases and at J to 6 bases, leaving 20 bases not matched to a gene. This CDR3 is built from 17 residues. CDR3 DNA sequence: TGCAGTGCTGGAGGAAGGGACAGGAATAGAGGTGGGAATGGCTACACCTTC. Protein: CSAGGRDRNRGGNGYTF.

There are many counts of this clonotype. V gene TRBV12-3 or TRBV12-4 combines with J gene TRBJ2-7; D is possibly TRBD1 (6 bases). Trimming removed 9 bases at V and 5 bases at J, with 11 bases between. CDR3 size: 11 residues. The CDR3 protein is CARYYRDEQYF. Written as DNA, the CDR3 is TGTGCCAGGTATTACAGGGACGAGCAGTACTTC.

V is TRBV12-3 or TRBV12-4 and J is TRBJ2-7; possibly TRBD1 for D (5 bases). V shed 5 bases and J shed 5 bases, with 10 bases lying between them. The CDR3 totals 12 residues. The CDR3 DNA is TGTGCCAGCAGTCGGCTCAGGGACGAGCAGTACTTC. Protein: CASSRLRDEQYF.

This clonotype was counted at least ten times. This chain uses TRBV6-1 with TRBJ1-1; D is ambiguous. The CDR3 has 12 amino acids. The V end was cut by 11 bases, the J end by 4 bases, with 14 bases between. Germline lookup yields CDR1 MNHNS and CDR2 SASEGT. Here the CDR3 reads CALSASGTEAFF. DNA for the CDR3: TGTGCCCTATCTGCTTCCGGCACTGAAGCTTTCTTT.

This clonotype was found a few times. This rearrangement joins TRBV20-1 to TRBJ2-3, with a possible D match to TRBD1 (6 bases). The CDR3 length is 13 residues. CDR1 is DFQATT, CDR2 SNEGSKA, per germline (reference sequence). V was pared by 5 bases and J by 8 bases, with 17 bases between. The CDR3 loop reads CSAGGLGGGTQYF. CDR3 DNA sequence: TGCAGTGCTGGGGGCCTTGGTGGAGGTACGCAGTATTTT.

This clonotype appeared many times. The rearrangement joins TRBV20-1 to TRBJ2-3; possibly TRBD2 for D (5 bases). The germline V gene encodes CDR1 DFQATT and CDR2 SNEGSKA (reference sequence). The CDR3 loop spans 13 amino acids. Trimming cost V 6 bases and J 5 bases, with 15 bases left between them. CDR3 DNA: TGCAGTGCCCCACCCCGCGGGCAAGATACGCAGTATTTT. It is translated as CSAPPRGQDTQYF.

This clonotype has more than one count but fewer than ten. This chain connects TRBV29-1 to TRBJ2-5; no definite D call. This CDR3 spans 14 amino acids. The ends were cut back, 3 bases at V and 2 bases at J, with 13 bases in the middle. CDR1 is SQVTM and CDR2 is ANQGSEA in the germline V gene. The CDR3 DNA reads TGCAGCGTTGAGCAGCAGGTGAAGCAAGAGACCCAGTACTTC. It specifies CSVEQQVKQETQYF.

This clonotype was seen more than once but under ten times. This chain uses TRBV4-2 with TRBJ2-5; the D gene is possibly TRBD2 (5 bases). Germline V gene lookup returns CDR1 LGHNA and CDR2 YNFKEQ. Trimming left V 0 bases short and J 4 bases short, with 9 bases between. The CDR3 contains 14 residues. CDR3 region: CASSQDSAGETQYF. The CDR3 coding sequence is TGTGCCAGCAGCCAAGACTCCGCGGGAGAGACCCAGTACTTC.

This clonotype was counted at least ten times. The rearrangement joins TRBV6-2 or TRBV6-3 to TRBJ1-5, with D possibly TRBD1 on 5 matching bases. The CDR3 is made up of 15 amino acids. Germline V CDR1 and CDR2: MNHEY, SVGEGT. V was pared by 5 bases and J by 4 bases, with 15 bases between. The CDR3 loop reads CASSQTLGLNQPQHF. The CDR3 DNA sequence: TGTGCCAGCAGTCAGACGCTGGGACTAAATCAGCCCCAGCATTTT.

V is TRBV7-6 and J is TRBJ1-4; the D gene is possibly TRBD1 (5 bases). Looked up from germline, CDR1 is SGHVS and CDR2 is FNYEAQ. The length of the CDR3 is 15 residues. Trimming left V 5 bases short and J 8 bases short, with 18 bases between. CDR3 loop: CASSQSRGRAEKLFF. CDR3 DNA: TGTGCCAGCAGCCAATCGCGGGGCCGGGCAGAAAAACTGTTTTTT.

V usage is TRBV6-1 and J usage is TRBJ1-5; tentative D call: TRBD1 (6 bases). CDR3 length: 11 amino acids. With 8 bases removed from V and 9 bases from J, the gap between germline ends came to 11 bases. The germline V gene encodes CDR1 MNHNS and CDR2 SASEGT. CDR3 region: CASEGVPPQHF. The DNA of the CDR3 is TGTGCCAGCGAGGGGGTTCCGCCCCAGCATTTT.

This clonotype was seen ten or more times. This rearrangement joins TRBV7-9 to TRBJ2-5, with 7 bases aligning to TRBD1. This CDR3 is 13 amino acids long. The junction had 1 base not matched to a gene; V was cut back by 2 bases and J by 4 bases. Germline-derived CDR1 and CDR2 are SEHNR and FQNEAQ (reference sequence). CDR3 loop: CASSLQGVETQYF. CDR3 DNA: TGTGCCAGCAGCTTACAGGGGGTAGAGACCCAGTACTTC.

This clonotype was found many times. The rearrangement links TRBV7-9 to TRBJ2-3; D is unresolved. The V end was cut by 5 bases, the J end by 7 bases, with 10 bases between. The CDR3 is 12 amino acids. Germline CDR1 reads SEHNR; CDR2 reads FQNEAQ (reference sequence). The CDR3 nucleotides read TGTGCCAGCAGCCCCCCGGAACATACGCAGTATTTT. Amino acid sequence: CASSPPEHTQYF.

In this sample, this clonotype turned up many times. The chain recombines TRBV28 with TRBJ2-7; possibly TRBD1 or TRBD2 for D (5 bases each). Germline lookup yields CDR1 MDHEN and CDR2 SYDVKM. V lost 3 bases to trimming and J lost 1 base, with 7 bases between them. The CDR3 is 13 residues long. Here the CDR3 reads CASSLGRSYEQYF. As DNA, the CDR3 is TGTGCCAGCAGTTTGGGACGATCCTACGAGCAGTACTTC.

The gene calls are TRBV7-9 and TRBJ1-4; D ambiguous. Germline V gene data show CDR1 as SEHNR and CDR2 as FQNEAQ (reference sequence). V lost 10 bases and J 8 bases, leaving 17 bases between the germline ends. This CDR3 is 13 amino acids long. CDR3 nucleotides: TGTGCCACCTTGAGATCAAACTCCGAAAAACTGTTTTTT. Its translation is CATLRSNSEKLFF.